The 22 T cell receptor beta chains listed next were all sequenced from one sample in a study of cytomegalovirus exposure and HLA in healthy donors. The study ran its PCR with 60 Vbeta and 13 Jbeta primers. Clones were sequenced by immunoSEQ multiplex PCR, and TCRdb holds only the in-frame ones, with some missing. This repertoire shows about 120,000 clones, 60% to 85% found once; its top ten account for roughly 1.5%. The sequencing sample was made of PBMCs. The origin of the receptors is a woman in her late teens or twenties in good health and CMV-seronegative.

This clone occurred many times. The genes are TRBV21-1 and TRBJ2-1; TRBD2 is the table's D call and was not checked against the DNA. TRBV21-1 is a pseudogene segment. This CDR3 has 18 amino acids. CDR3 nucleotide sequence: TGTGCCAGCAGCAAGGGACTAGCGGGGACGAGCTCCTACAATGAGCAGTTCTTC. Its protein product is CASSKGLAGTSSYNEQFF.

CDR3 loop: CASSLAGLYNEQFF. The CDR3 coding sequence is TGTGCCAGCAGCTTGGCGGGACTATACAATGAGCAGTTCTTC. V usage is TRBV5-4 and J usage is TRBJ2-1; TRBD2 matches at 7 bases. CDR3 length: 14 amino acids. V gave up 0 bases and J gave up 4 bases; unmatched junction bases: 1. The germline CDR1 and CDR2 sequences are SGHNT and YYREEE (reference sequence).

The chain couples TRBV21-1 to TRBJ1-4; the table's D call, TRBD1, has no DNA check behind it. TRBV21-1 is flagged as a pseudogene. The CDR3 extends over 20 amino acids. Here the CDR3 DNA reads TGTGCCAGCAGCAAACTCACCGCCGGGACAGCGGTTGGGGCTAATGAAAAACTGTTTTTT. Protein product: CASSKLTAGTAVGANEKLFF.

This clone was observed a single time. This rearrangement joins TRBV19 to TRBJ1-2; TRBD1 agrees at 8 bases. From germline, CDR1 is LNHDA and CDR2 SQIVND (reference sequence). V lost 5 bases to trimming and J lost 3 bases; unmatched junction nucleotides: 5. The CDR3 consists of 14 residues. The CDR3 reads CASSLGQGDYGYTF. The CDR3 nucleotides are TGTGCCAGTAGTCTCGGACAGGGAGACTATGGCTACACCTTC.

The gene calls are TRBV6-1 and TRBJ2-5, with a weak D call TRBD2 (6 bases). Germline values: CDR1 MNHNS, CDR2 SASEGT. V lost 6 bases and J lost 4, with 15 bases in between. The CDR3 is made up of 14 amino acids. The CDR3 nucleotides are TGTGCCAGCAGCGAGCCGGGGGTCTCAGAGACCCAGTACTTC. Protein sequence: CASSEPGVSETQYF.

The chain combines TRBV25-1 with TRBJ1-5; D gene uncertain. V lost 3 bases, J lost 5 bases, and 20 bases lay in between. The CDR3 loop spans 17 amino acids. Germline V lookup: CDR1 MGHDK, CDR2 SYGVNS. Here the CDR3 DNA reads TGTGCCAGCAGTGAGTCCCCCCGCGGCGGGGAGGATCAGCCCCAGCATTTT. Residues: CASSESPRGGEDQPQHF.

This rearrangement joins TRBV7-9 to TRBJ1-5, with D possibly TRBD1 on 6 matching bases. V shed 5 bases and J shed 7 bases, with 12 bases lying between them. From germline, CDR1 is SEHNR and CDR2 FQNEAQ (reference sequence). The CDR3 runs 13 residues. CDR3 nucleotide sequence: TGTGCCAGCAGCCCAGGGGTGGGACAGCCCCAGCATTTT. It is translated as CASSPGVGQPQHF. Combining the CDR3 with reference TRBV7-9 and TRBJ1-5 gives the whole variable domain DTGVSQNPRHKITKRGQNVTFRCDPISEHNRLYWYRQTLGQGPEFLTYFQNEAQLEKSRLLSDRFSAERPKGSFSTLEIQRTEQGDSAMYLCASSPGVGQPQHFGDGTRLSIL.

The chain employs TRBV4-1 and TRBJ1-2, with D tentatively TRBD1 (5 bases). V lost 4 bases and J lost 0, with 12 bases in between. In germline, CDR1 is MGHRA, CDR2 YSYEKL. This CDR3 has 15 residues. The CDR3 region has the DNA TGCGCCAGCAGCCCACAGGAAAGATCTAACTATGGCTACACCTTC. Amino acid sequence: CASSPQERSNYGYTF.

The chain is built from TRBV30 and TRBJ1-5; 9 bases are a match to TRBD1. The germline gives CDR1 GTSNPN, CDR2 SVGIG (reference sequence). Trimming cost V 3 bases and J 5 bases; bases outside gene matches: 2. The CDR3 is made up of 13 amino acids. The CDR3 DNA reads TGTGCCTGGAGGAGACAGGGGGATCAGCCCCAGCATTTT. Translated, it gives CAWRRQGDQPQHF.

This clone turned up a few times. CDR3 sequence: CASSSVGGGSSYEQYF. CDR3 bases: TGTGCCAGCAGCTCCGTGGGCGGGGGGAGCTCCTACGAGCAGTACTTC. V gene TRBV7-9 combines with J gene TRBJ2-7, with 8 bases aligning to TRBD2. The CDR3 extends over 16 amino acids. CDR1 is SEHNR and CDR2 is FQNEAQ in the germline V gene (reference sequence). V shed 4 bases and J 0 bases; nucleotides not matched to a gene: 8. The variable domain in full, completed from reference TRBV7-9 and TRBJ2-7, reads DTGVSQNPRHKITKRGQNVTFRCDPISEHNRLYWYRQTLGQGPEFLTYFQNEAQLEKSRLLSDRFSAERPKGSFSTLEIQRTEQGDSAMYLCASSSVGGGSSYEQYFGPGTRLTVT.

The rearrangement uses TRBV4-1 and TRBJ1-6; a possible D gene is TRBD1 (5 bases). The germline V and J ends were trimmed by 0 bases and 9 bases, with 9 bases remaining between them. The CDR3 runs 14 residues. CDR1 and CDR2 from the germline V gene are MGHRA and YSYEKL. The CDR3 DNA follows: TGCGCCAGCAGCCAAGATCGGGGGGGTTCACCCCTCCACTTT. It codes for CASSQDRGGSPLHF.

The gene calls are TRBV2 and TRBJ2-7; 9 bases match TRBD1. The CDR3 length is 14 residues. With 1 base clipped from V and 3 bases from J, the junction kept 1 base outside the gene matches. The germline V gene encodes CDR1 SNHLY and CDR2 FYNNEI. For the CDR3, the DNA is TGTGCCAGCAGTGAAGAGGACAGGGGCTACGAGCAGTACTTC. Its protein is CASSEEDRGYEQYF.

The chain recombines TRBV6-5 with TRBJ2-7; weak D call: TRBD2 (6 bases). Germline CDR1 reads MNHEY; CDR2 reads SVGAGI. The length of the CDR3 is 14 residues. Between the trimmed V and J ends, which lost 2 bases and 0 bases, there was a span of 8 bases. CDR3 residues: CASSYGTDSYEQYF. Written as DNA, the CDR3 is TGTGCCAGCAGTTACGGGACTGACTCCTACGAGCAGTACTTC.

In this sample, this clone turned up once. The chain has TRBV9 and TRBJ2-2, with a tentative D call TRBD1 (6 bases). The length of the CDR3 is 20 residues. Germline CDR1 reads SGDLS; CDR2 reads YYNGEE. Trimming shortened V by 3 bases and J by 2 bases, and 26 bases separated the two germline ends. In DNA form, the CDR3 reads TGTGCCAGCAGCGGGCCATCCGTCCAACAGGGAATCCTCAACACCGGGGAGCTGTTTTTT. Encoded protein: CASSGPSVQQGILNTGELFF.

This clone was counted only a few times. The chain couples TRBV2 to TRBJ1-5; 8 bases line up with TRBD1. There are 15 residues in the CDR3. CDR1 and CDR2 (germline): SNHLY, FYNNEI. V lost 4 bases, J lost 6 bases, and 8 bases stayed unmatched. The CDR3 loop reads CASSGLTGESQPQHF. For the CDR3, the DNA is TGTGCCAGCAGTGGCTTGACAGGGGAGAGTCAGCCCCAGCATTTT.

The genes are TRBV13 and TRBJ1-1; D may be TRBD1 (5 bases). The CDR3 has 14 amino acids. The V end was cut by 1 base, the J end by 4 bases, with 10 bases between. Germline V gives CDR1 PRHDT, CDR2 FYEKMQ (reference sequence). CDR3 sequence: CASSLAPRATEAFF. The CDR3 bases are TGTGCCAGCAGCTTAGCGCCCAGGGCCACTGAAGCTTTCTTT.

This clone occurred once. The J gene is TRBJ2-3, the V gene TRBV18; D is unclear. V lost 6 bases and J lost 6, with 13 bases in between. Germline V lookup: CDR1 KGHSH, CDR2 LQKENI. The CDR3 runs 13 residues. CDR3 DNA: TGTGCCAGCTCCGTTATGCTAGAGGATACGCAGTATTTT. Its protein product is CASSVMLEDTQYF.

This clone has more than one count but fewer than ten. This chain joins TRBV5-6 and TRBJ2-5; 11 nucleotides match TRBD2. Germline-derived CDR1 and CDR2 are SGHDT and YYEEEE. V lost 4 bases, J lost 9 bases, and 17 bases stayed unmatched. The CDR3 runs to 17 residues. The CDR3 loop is CASSPTTLAGGGVAQYF. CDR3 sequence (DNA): TGTGCCAGCAGCCCAACAACTCTAGCGGGGGGCGGGGTGGCCCAGTACTTC.

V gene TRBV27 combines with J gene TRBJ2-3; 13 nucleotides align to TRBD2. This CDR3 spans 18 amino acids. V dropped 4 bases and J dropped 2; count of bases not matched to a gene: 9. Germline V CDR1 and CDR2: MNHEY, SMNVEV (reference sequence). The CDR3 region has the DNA TGTGCCAGCAGTTCTACTAGCGGGGGGGCACGGGTCACAGATACGCAGTATTTT. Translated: CASSSTSGGARVTDTQYF.

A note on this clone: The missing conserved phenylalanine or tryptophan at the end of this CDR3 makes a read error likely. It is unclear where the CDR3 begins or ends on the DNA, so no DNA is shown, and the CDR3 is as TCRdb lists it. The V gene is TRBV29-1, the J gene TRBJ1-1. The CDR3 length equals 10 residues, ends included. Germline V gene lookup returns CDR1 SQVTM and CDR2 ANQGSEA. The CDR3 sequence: CSVVAGSAHV.

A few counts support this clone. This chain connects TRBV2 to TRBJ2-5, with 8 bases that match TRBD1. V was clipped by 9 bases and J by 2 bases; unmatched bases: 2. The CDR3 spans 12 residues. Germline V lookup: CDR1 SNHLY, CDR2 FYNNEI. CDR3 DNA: TGTGCCAGTGGACAGGGACAAGAGACCCAGTACTTC. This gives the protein CASGQGQETQYF.

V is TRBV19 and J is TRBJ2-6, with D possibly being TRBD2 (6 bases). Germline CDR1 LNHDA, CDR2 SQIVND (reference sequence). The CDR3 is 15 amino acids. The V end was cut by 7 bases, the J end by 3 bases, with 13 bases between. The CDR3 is CASTPAGSGANVLTF. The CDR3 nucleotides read TGTGCCAGTACTCCGGCGGGGAGTGGGGCCAACGTCCTGACTTTC.